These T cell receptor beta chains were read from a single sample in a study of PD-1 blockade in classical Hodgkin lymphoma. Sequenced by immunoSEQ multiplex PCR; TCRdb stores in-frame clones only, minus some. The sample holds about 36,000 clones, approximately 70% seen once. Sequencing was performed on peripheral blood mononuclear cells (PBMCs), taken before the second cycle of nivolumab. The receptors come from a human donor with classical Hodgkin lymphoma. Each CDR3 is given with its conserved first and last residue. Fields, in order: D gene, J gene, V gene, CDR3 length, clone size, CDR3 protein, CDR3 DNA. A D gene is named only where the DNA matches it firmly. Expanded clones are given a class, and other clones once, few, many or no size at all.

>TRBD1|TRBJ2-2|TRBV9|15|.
CASSVGTGRDGELFF
TGTGCCAGCAGCGTCGGGACAGGGAGGGACGGGGAGCTGTTTTTT
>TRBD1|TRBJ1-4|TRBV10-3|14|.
CAISSTGGGEKLFF
TGTGCCATCAGTTCGACAGGGGGCGGTGAAAAACTGTTTTTT
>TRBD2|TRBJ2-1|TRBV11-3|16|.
CASSFWASGIPNEQFF
TGTGCCAGCAGCTTCTGGGCTAGCGGGATTCCCAATGAGCAGTTCTTC
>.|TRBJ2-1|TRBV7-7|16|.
CASSPQTGRVGNEQFF
TGTGCCAGCAGCCCCCAGACAGGTCGGGTGGGGAATGAGCAGTTCTTC
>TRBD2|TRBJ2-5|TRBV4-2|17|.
CASSQGALAGGRETQYF
TGTGCCAGCAGCCAAGGTGCACTAGCGGGAGGTCGAGAGACCCAGTACTTC
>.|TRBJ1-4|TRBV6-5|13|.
CASSYSKKGELFF
TGTGCCAGCAGTTATTCGAAAAAGGGTGAACTGTTTTTT
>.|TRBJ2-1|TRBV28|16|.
CASSSGGGIPFNEQFF
TGTGCCAGCAGTTCCGGTGGAGGGATCCCTTTCAATGAGCAGTTCTTC
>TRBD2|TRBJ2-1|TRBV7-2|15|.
CASSLSAGAYNEQFF
TGTGCCAGCAGCCTATCAGCGGGGGCCTACAATGAGCAGTTCTTC
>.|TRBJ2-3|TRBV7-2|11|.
CASSYKDTQYF
TGTGCCAGCAGCTATAAAGATACGCAGTATTTT
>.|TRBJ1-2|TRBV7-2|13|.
CASSLDRTYGYTF
TGTGCCAGCAGCTTAGACAGAACTTATGGCTACACCTTC
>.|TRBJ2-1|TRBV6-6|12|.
CASSSDSDEQFF
TGTGCCAGCAGTTCGGACTCGGATGAGCAGTTCTTC
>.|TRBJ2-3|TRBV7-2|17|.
CASSLGAGIGGTDTQYF
TGTGCCAGCAGCTTAGGGGCAGGGATCGGTGGCACAGATACGCAGTATTTT
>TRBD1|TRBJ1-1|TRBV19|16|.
CASRDRGQVRRSEAFF
TGTGCCAGTAGAGACAGGGGCCAGGTTAGAAGGTCTGAAGCTTTCTTT
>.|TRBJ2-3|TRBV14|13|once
CASSHFPEGTQYF
TGTGCCAGCAGCCATTTCCCAGAGGGAACGCAGTATTTT
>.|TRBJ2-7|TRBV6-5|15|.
CASSIGVGKVHEQYF
TGTGCCAGCAGCATAGGGGTGGGGAAGGTCCACGAGCAGTACTTC
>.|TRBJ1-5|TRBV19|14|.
CASSPRRLNQPQHF
TGTGCCAGTAGTCCGAGACGGCTCAATCAGCCCCAGCATTTT
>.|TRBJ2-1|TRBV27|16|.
CASIRSGGAPRKEQFF
TGTGCCAGCATCCGATCCGGAGGGGCTCCCCGGAAAGAGCAGTTCTTC
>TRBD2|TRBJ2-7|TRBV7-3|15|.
CASSLTRTSSHEQYF
TGTGCCAGCAGCTTAACTAGGACTAGCAGCCACGAGCAGTACTTC
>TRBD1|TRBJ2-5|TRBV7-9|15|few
CASSIPGDRRQTQYF
TGTGCCAGCAGCATCCCAGGGGACAGGAGGCAGACCCAGTACTTC
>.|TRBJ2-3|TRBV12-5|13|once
CASGLSGSYTQYF
TGTGCTAGTGGTTTGAGCGGGTCTTATACGCAGTATTTT
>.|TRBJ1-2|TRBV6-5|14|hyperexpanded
CASSPDGGNYGYTF
TGTGCCAGCAGTCCAGACGGTGGCAACTATGGCTACACCTTC
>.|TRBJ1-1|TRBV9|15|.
CASSARGGGATEAFF
TGTGCCAGCAGCGCCCGTGGGGGGGGTGCGACTGAAGCTTTCTTT
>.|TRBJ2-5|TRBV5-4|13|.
CASTTGIQETQYF
TGTGCCAGCACCACAGGGATTCAGGAGACCCAGTACTTC
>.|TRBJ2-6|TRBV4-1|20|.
CASSQEGRRLSSSGANVLTF
TGCGCCAGCAGCCAAGAGGGACGACGGTTGAGCAGCTCTGGGGCCAACGTCCTGACTTTC
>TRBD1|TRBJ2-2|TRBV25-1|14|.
CASRNRGDTGELFF
TGTGCCAGCAGGAACAGGGGGGACACCGGGGAGCTGTTTTTT
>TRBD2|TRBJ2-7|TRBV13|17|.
CASSAGGTSGSRNEQYF
TGTGCCAGCAGCGCAGGAGGGACTAGCGGGAGTCGCAACGAGCAGTACTTC
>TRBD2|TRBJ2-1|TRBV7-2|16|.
CASSPAGGYVYNEQFF
TGTGCCAGCAGCCCCGCGGGGGGGTATGTTTACAATGAGCAGTTCTTC
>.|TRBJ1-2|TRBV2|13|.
CASSEQGGYGYTF
TGTGCCAGCAGTGAACAGGGAGGCTATGGCTACACCTTC
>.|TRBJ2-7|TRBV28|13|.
CASSLVSRYEQYF
TGTGCCAGCAGTTTAGTGAGCCGGTACGAGCAGTACTTC
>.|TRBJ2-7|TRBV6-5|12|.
CASSFGSYEQYF
TGTGCCAGCAGTTTTGGGTCCTACGAGCAGTACTTC
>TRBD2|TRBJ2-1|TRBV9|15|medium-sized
CASSVDAGDYNEQFF
TGTGCCAGCAGCGTAGATGCGGGGGACTACAATGAGCAGTTCTTC
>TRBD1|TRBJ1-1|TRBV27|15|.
CASTPGQGLNTEAFF
TGTGCCAGCACCCCCGGACAGGGACTGAACACTGAAGCTTTCTTT
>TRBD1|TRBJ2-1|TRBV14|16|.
CASSQVRQGPYNEQFF
TGTGCCAGCAGCCAAGTGAGACAGGGTCCCTACAATGAGCAGTTCTTC
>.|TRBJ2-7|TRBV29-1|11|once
CSVVANYEQYF
TGCAGCGTTGTGGCAAACTACGAGCAGTACTTC
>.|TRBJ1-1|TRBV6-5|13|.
CASSRGQLREAFF
TGTGCCAGCAGCCGCGGACAGCTCCGTGAAGCTTTCTTT
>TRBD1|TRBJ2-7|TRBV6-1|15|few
CASSDETGGSYEQYF
TGTGCCAGCAGTGATGAGACAGGGGGCTCCTACGAGCAGTACTTC
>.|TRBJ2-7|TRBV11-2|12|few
CASSLVPYEQYF
TGTGCCAGCAGCTTAGTCCCCTACGAGCAGTACTTC
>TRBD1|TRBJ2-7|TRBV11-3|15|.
CASSLVQGASNEQYF
TGTGCCAGCAGCTTAGTACAGGGGGCGTCCAACGAGCAGTACTTC
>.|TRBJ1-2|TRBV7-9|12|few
CASSLDSYGYTF
TGTGCCAGCAGCTTAGACAGCTATGGCTACACCTTC
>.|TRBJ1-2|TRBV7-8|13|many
CASSMDFNYGYTF
TGTGCCAGCAGCATGGACTTTAACTATGGCTACACCTTC
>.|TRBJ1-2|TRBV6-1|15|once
CASSEGQFSNYGYTF
TGTGCCAGCAGTGAGGGGCAGTTTAGTAACTATGGCTACACCTTC
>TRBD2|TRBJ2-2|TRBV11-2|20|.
CASSLEVSTSGREYTGELFF
TGTGCCAGCAGCTTAGAGGTATCAACTAGCGGGAGGGAGTACACCGGGGAGCTGTTTTTT
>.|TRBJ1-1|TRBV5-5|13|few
CASSSRGGAEAFF
TGTGCCAGCAGCTCCAGGGGAGGTGCTGAAGCTTTCTTT
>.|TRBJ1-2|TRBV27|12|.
CASRQGDGLVTF
TGTGCCAGCAGACAAGGGGATGGACTGGTCACCTTC
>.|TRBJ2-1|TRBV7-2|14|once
CASSLKSSYNEQFF
TGTGCCAGCAGCCTTAAGAGCTCCTACAATGAGCAGTTCTTC
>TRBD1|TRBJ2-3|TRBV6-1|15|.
CASSEQGASTDTQYF
TGTGCCAGCAGTGAACAGGGGGCTAGCACAGATACGCAGTATTTT
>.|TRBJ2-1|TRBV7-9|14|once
CASSLSQSYNEQFF
TGTGCCAGCAGCTTGTCACAGTCCTACAATGAGCAGTTCTTC
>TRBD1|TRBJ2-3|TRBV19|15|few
CATSEDRGAADTQYF
TGTGCCACCTCGGAGGACAGGGGAGCCGCAGATACGCAGTATTTT
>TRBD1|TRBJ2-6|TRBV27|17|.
CASTSGQGLTGANVLTF
TGTGCCAGCACCTCGGGACAGGGGTTAACTGGGGCCAACGTCCTGACTTTC
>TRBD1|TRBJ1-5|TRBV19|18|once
CASSLGGTVRWGNQPQHF
TGTGCCAGTAGTCTTGGGGGGACAGTCAGGTGGGGCAATCAGCCCCAGCATTTT
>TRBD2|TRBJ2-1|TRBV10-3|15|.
CAISSGTSGGNEQFF
TGTGCCATCAGTTCCGGGACTAGCGGGGGGAATGAGCAGTTCTTC
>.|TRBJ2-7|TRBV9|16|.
CASSVDGAPHLYEQYF
TGTGCCAGCAGCGTAGATGGGGCGCCCCACCTATACGAGCAGTACTTC
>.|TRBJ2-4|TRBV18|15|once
CASSPSTSGKNIQYF
TGTGCCAGCTCACCATCGACATCGGGAAAAAACATTCAGTACTTC
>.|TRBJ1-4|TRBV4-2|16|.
CASSQVWGPGNEKLFF
TGTGCCAGCAGCCAAGTATGGGGACCGGGGAATGAAAAACTGTTTTTT
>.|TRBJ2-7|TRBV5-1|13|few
CASSLQGSDEQYF
TGCGCCAGCAGCTTACAGGGTTCCGACGAGCAGTACTTC
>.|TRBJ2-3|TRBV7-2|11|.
CASSLLYTQYF
TGTGCCAGCAGCTTATTGTATACGCAGTATTTT
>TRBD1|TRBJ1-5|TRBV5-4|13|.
CASSFDRGQPQHF
TGTGCCAGCAGCTTCGACAGGGGACAGCCCCAGCATTTT
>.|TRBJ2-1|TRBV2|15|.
CASSVGSSSYNEQFF
TGTGCCAGCAGTGTCGGCTCATCCTCCTACAATGAGCAGTTCTTC
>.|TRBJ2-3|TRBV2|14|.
CASNQFERVDTQYF
TGTGCCAGCAACCAGTTTGAGAGGGTAGATACGCAGTATTTT
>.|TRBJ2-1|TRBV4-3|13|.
CASSQGSPAEQFF
TGCGCCAGCAGCCAAGGTTCCCCGGCGGAGCAGTTCTTC